What follows is one T cell receptor beta chain and its context. CDR1 is MNHNY and CDR2 is SVGAGI in the germline V gene (reference sequence). The CDR3 length is 15 residues. V lost 5 bases and J 1 base, leaving 12 bases between the germline ends. This record comes from a study of long-term antiretroviral therapy in people with HIV. A v3.0 immunoSEQ assay was performed at survey level. Profiled with immunoSEQ multiplex PCR; TCRdb holds only in-frame clones, not every one. The sample yields about 22,000 clones, around 81% seen once. The material was unsorted PBMCs, obtained 1.6 years after starting antiretroviral therapy. J is TRBJ1-5 and V is TRBV6-6, with no clear D. The sequence was collected from a man aged 40-49 years with HIV. CDR3 DNA sequence: TGTGCCAGCAGTCCCCCTAGTCACAGCAATCAGCCCCAGCATTTT. Protein sequence: CASSPPSHSNQPQHF.